A selection of T cell receptor beta chains follows, all from one sample in a study of early T cells in non-severe SARS-CoV-2 infection. TCRdb itself ran the 5' RACE reads through MiXCR, one entry per CDR3 protein. The sample records more than 65,000 distinct CDR3 sequences, 4.6% being singletons. Here the sequenced sample was whole blood, taken at baseline. These receptors all stem from an adult who was a healthcare worker with PCR-confirmed SARS-CoV-2 infection or an uninfected control (not recorded which). The donor label of this sample is uncertain. Both conserved end residues are part of each CDR3. The D gene is left open where the match is weak. Not all rows give a size; the values are once, few, many and, for expanded clones, a class.

j_gene	abundance	v_gene	d_gene	CDR3nt	CDR3aa
TRBJ2-1	many	TRBV28	TRBD1	TGTGCCAGCAGTTTGTACGCGACAGGGAGAAGCGAGCAGTTCTTC	CASSLYATGRSEQFF
TRBJ1-1	many	TRBV27	.	TGTGCCAGCAGTCGGAGTTTGGACAGAGTGAACACTGAAGCTTTCTTT	CASSRSLDRVNTEAFF
TRBJ1-2	few	TRBV3-1	.	TGTGCCAGCAGCCAAGGGCTGTGGACAGACTATGGCTACACCTTC	CASSQGLWTDYGYTF
TRBJ1-2	few	TRBV6-2/TRBV6-3	.	TGTGCCAGCAGTTATGGGGAGATGGATGGCTACACCTTC	CASSYGEMDGYTF
TRBJ1-4	.	TRBV7-2	.	TGTGCCAGCAGCCAACGTAATGAAAAACTGTTTTTT	CASSQRNEKLFF
TRBJ2-7	few	TRBV5-1	TRBD1	TGCGCCAGCAGCTCTTCTGGACAGGGCTACGAGCAGTACTTC	CASSSSGQGYEQYF
TRBJ1-3	.	TRBV12-3/TRBV12-4	.	TGTGCCAGCAGTGAACCGTCCTCTGGAAACACCATATATTTT	CASSEPSSGNTIYF
TRBJ2-5	many	TRBV7-2	.	TGTGCCAGCAGCTTAGTTCTCCAAGAGACCCAGTACTTC	CASSLVLQETQYF
TRBJ2-3	.	TRBV10-3	TRBD2	TGTGCCATCGAAGAAACTAGCGGGGGCCGCACAGATACGCAGTATTTT	CAIEETSGGRTDTQYF
TRBJ2-3	many	TRBV6-5	.	TGTGCCAGCACCCAGGGGGGGGATACGCAGTATTTT	CASTQGGDTQYF
TRBJ2-3	many	TRBV5-6	.	TGTGCCAGCAGCACCCGGGGCACAGATACGCAGTATTTT	CASSTRGTDTQYF
TRBJ2-7	.	TRBV11-2	TRBD2	TGTGCCAGCAGCTTACCTTCGACGGGGGGGAACGAGCAGTACTTC	CASSLPSTGGNEQYF
TRBJ1-2	many	TRBV10-3	.	TGTGCCATCAGTCCCACAGGGATAGGCAGCTATGGCTACACCTTC	CAISPTGIGSYGYTF
TRBJ2-7	many	TRBV7-6	.	TGTGCCAGCAGCTTACAGCCAGCGACTAACGTGTACGAGCAGTACTTC	CASSLQPATNVYEQYF
TRBJ1-2	many	TRBV10-3	.	TGTGCCATCAGAACAGCTACTAACTATGGCTACACCTTC	CAIRTATNYGYTF
TRBJ2-7	many	TRBV12-3/TRBV12-4	TRBD2	TGTGCCAGCAGCAACCCCTCGGGGGGAGAGCAGTACTTC	CASSNPSGGEQYF
TRBJ2-7	few	TRBV5-1	.	TGCGCCAGCAGCTCCCTGACAGGTTCCTACGAGCAGTACTTC	CASSSLTGSYEQYF
TRBJ1-1	few	TRBV15	.	TGTGCCACCAGCAGTTCTCCCCGGTACAACACTGAAGCTTTCTTT	CATSSSPRYNTEAFF
TRBJ2-5	many	TRBV7-2	TRBD2	TGTGCCAGCAGCTTAGCGTCACTAGCGGGGGCCTGGGGCCAGTACTTC	CASSLASLAGAWGQYF
TRBJ2-1	many	TRBV7-8	.	TGTGCCAGCAACGTAGAGGTCTCCTACAATGAGCAGTTCTTC	CASNVEVSYNEQFF
TRBJ1-5	.	TRBV7-9	TRBD1	TGTGCCAGCAGCTTACCAGGACAGGTTGGCAATCAGCCCCAGCATTTT	CASSLPGQVGNQPQHF
TRBJ1-6	few	TRBV7-9	.	TGTGCCAGCAGCTTAGGGGGGAGCTCCTATAATTCACCCCTCCACTTT	CASSLGGSSYNSPLHF
TRBJ1-4	.	TRBV12-3/TRBV12-4	.	TGTGCCAGCAGAGAGTCTACCCTGGGGGAAAAACTGTTTTTT	CASRESTLGEKLFF
TRBJ2-7	many	TRBV6-5	TRBD1	TGTGCCAGCAGTTCGGGACAGGGAAATCGGTACGAGCAGTACTTC	CASSSGQGNRYEQYF
TRBJ1-1	many	TRBV5-5	.	TGTGCCAGCAGCTTGTTTACTGGGGATTACGCTTTCTTT	CASSLFTGDYAFF
TRBJ2-3	many	TRBV20-1	TRBD2	TGCAGTGCTAGAGATCCGCTAGCGGGGGGAACAGATACGCAGTATTTT	CSARDPLAGGTDTQYF
TRBJ2-4	many	TRBV19	.	TGTGCCAGTAAAGGCGGGACAGAACCCCACATTCAGTACTTC	CASKGGTEPHIQYF
TRBJ1-1	many	TRBV20-1	TRBD1	TGCAGTGCTAGAGGCTTTGGACAGGTGTTTGAAGCTTTCTTT	CSARGFGQVFEAFF
TRBJ2-7	.	TRBV20-1	.	TGCAGTGCTCCGGGGGTTAGAGCTACCTACGAGCAGTACTTC	CSAPGVRATYEQYF
TRBJ1-1	few	TRBV5-1	.	TGCGCCAGCAGCCCCCGTGGGGAGAACACTGAAGCTTTCTTT	CASSPRGENTEAFF
TRBJ1-2	many	TRBV20-1	.	TGCAGTGCTAGACTGGACAGATCCTATGGCTACACCTTC	CSARLDRSYGYTF
TRBJ2-2	many	TRBV7-8	TRBD1	TGTGCCAGCAGCTTACGGTCACAGGGGGTGTTCACCGGGGAGCTGTTTTTT	CASSLRSQGVFTGELFF
TRBJ1-1	many	TRBV28	.	TGTGCCAGCTCTGAGGGGGGGACTGAAGCTTTCTTT	CASSEGGTEAFF
TRBJ1-5	many	TRBV20-1	.	TGCAGTGCTAAACTTGAGTCCAACCCCAATCAGCCCCAGCATTTT	CSAKLESNPNQPQHF
TRBJ2-5	few	TRBV4-1	TRBD2	TGCGCCAGCCGGAGGCTAGCGGGGGGGACAGTAGAGACCCAGTACTTC	CASRRLAGGTVETQYF